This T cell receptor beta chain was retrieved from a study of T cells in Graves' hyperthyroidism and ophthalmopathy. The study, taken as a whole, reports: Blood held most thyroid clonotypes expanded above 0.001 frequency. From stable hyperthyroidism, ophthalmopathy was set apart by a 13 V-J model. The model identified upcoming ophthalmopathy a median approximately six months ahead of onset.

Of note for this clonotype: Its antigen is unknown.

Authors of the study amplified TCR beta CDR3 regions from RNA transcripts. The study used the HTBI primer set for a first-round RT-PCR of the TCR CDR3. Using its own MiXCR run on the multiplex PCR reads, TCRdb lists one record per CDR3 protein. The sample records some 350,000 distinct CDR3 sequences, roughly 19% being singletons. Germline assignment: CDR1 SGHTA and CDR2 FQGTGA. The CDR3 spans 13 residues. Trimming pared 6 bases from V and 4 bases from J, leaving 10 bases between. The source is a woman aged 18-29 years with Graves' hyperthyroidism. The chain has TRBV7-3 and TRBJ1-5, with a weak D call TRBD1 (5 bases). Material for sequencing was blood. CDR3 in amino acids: CASSVDRNQPQHF. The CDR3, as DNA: TGTGCCAGCAGTGTCGACAGAAATCAGCCCCAGCATTTT.